The next 15 T cell receptor beta chains were all read from a single sample in a study of control samples from healthy donors and cancer patients. This table comes from immunoSEQ multiplex PCR, and its TCRdb copy is limited to in-frame clones, with some not included. The profile shows about 130,000 clones, 89% of them singletons. Specimen: PBMCs. These receptors were collected from a man aged 45-65 years with head and neck cancer.

V and J are TRBV20-1 and TRBJ1-2; D is uncertain. Looked up from germline, CDR1 is DFQATT and CDR2 is SNEGSKA (reference sequence). Trimming stripped 5 bases from V and 6 bases from J, with 10 bases between. The CDR3 runs to 11 residues. CDR3 sequence: CSAGRGDGYTF. As DNA, the CDR3 is TGCAGTGCTGGCCGGGGAGATGGCTACACCTTC.

The chain is built from TRBV7-9 and TRBJ2-1, with TRBD2 as a possible D gene (6 bases). V lost 4 bases to trimming and J lost 2 bases, with 12 bases between them. CDR1 SEHNR and CDR2 FQNEAQ come from the germline V gene (reference sequence). The CDR3 extends over 15 amino acids. CDR3 in amino acids: CASSSGLPPYNEQFF. In nucleotides, the CDR3 is TGTGCCAGCAGCTCTGGACTACCACCCTACAATGAGCAGTTCTTC. Complete variable domain (other parts from reference TRBV7-9 and TRBJ2-1): DTGVSQNPRHKITKRGQNVTFRCDPISEHNRLYWYRQTLGQGPEFLTYFQNEAQLEKSRLLSDRFSAERPKGSFSTLEIQRTEQGDSAMYLCASSSGLPPYNEQFFGPGTRLTVL.

The chain joins TRBV5-1 to TRBJ2-3; TRBD1 or TRBD2 may be the D gene (7 bases each). With 3 bases removed from V and 0 bases from J, the gap between germline ends came to 11 bases. CDR1 SGHRS and CDR2 YFSETQ come from the germline V gene. The CDR3 runs 15 residues. CDR3 in amino acids: CASSSGGQSTDTQYF. The CDR3, as DNA: TGCGCCAGCAGCTCGGGGGGACAGAGCACAGATACGCAGTATTTT.

This clone occurred a few times. The chain uses TRBV30 and TRBJ1-1, with D possibly matching TRBD1 (6 bases). The CDR3 is 16 amino acids. The V end was cut by 1 base, the J end by 3 bases, with 18 bases between. Germline CDR1 GTSNPN, CDR2 SVGIG (reference sequence). This chain's CDR3 is CAWSGGGGWDDTEAFF. The CDR3 DNA is TGTGCCTGGAGTGGGGGCGGGGGCTGGGATGACACTGAAGCTTTCTTT.

This clone has a handful of counts. This chain links TRBV10-3 with TRBJ2-5, with 7 bases aligning to TRBD1. The CDR3 consists of 15 residues. Germline V gene lookup returns CDR1 ENHRY and CDR2 SYGVKD. J lost 5 bases, V lost 3 bases, and 9 bases had no gene match. DNA of the CDR3: TGTGCCATCAGTGACCTCACAGGGGCTGGGGAGACCCAGTACTTC. Translating it yields CAISDLTGAGETQYF.

V usage is TRBV4-2 and J usage is TRBJ2-5; a possible D gene is TRBD2 (5 bases). The CDR3 loop spans 14 amino acids. Trimming removed 1 base at V and 1 base at J, with 7 bases between. Germline V gene lookup returns CDR1 LGHNA and CDR2 YNFKEQ. CDR3 loop: CASSQGEFQETQYF. DNA of the CDR3: TGTGCCAGCAGCCAAGGGGAGTTCCAAGAGACCCAGTACTTC.

V usage is TRBV3-1 (or the pseudogene TRBV3-2) and J usage is TRBJ2-7; 10 nucleotides agree with TRBD2. CDR1 LGHDT and CDR2 YNNKEL come from the germline V gene (reference sequence). V was clipped by 11 bases and J by 4 bases; unmatched bases: 8. This CDR3 is 13 amino acids long. The CDR3 reads CAAGSSGRYEQYF. The CDR3, as DNA: TGTGCCGCAGGCAGTAGCGGGAGGTACGAGCAGTACTTC.

This chain joins TRBV2 and TRBJ2-3; D not certain. V was cut by 0 bases and J by 5 bases, with 6 bases left in between. The CDR3 has 13 residues. CDR1 and CDR2 from the germline V gene are SNHLY and FYNNEI. CDR3 DNA: TGTGCCAGCAGTGAAGCAAACCGAGATACGCAGTATTTT. Translation: CASSEANRDTQYF.

This chain connects TRBV2 to TRBJ2-1, with a weak D call TRBD1 (6 bases). CDR1 and CDR2 (germline): SNHLY, FYNNEI. CDR3 length equals 11 residues. Trimming removed 7 bases from V and 12 bases from J, with 13 bases in between. CDR3 nucleotide sequence: TGTGCCAGCATAGTGGGGGCCGGGCAGTTCTTC. Amino acid sequence: CASIVGAGQFF. The entire variable domain, with the rest obtained from reference TRBV2 and TRBJ2-1, is as follows: EPEVTQTPSHQVTQMGQEVILRCVPISNHLYFYWYRQILGQKVEFLVSFYNNEISEKSEIFDDQFSVERPDGSNFTLKIRSTKLEDSAMYFCASIVGAGQFFGPGTRLTVL.

V gene TRBV7-9 combines with J gene TRBJ2-3; 10 bases line up with TRBD2. Germline assignment: CDR1 SEHNR and CDR2 FQNEAQ (reference sequence). The CDR3 extends over 16 amino acids. Losses at the gene ends were 5 bases for V and 2 bases for J; bases not matched to a gene: 7. CDR3 bases: TGTGCCAGCAGCCCGGGGACTAGCGCAATCACAGATACGCAGTATTTT. Protein: CASSPGTSAITDTQYF.

This clone occurred a few times. The gene calls are TRBV10-1 and TRBJ2-3; TRBD2 aligns across 8 bases. The germline CDR1 and CDR2 sequences are WNHNN and SYGVQD (reference sequence). CDR3 length equals 17 residues. Losses at the gene ends were 2 bases for V and 2 bases for J; bases not matched to a gene: 9. The CDR3 coding sequence is TGCGCCAGCAGTGAGCTTGTAGTAGCGGGATCCACAGATACGCAGTATTTT. Translated, it gives CASSELVVAGSTDTQYF.

The chain carries TRBV5-4 and TRBJ2-7; no reliable D call. CDR1 SGHNT and CDR2 YYREEE come from the germline V gene (reference sequence). With 0 bases removed from V and 3 bases from J, the gap between germline ends came to 7 bases. There are 13 residues in the CDR3. As DNA, the CDR3 is TGTGCCAGCAGCTTGGATCAGATCTACGAGCAGTACTTC. This encodes CASSLDQIYEQYF.

The chain uses TRBV12-5 and TRBJ2-1, with 12 bases identical to TRBD2. From germline, CDR1 is LGHNT and CDR2 FRNRAP. J was trimmed by 4 bases and V by 1 base; bases with no gene match: 2. The CDR3 has 16 amino acids. The CDR3 DNA follows: TGTGCTAGTGGTTTGGGGGGACTAGCGGGTTACAATGAGCAGTTCTTC. This sequence encodes CASGLGGLAGYNEQFF.

The chain joins TRBV9 to TRBJ1-4; D ambiguous. Trimming stripped 7 bases from V and 4 bases from J, with 14 bases between. The germline CDR1 and CDR2 sequences are SGDLS and YYNGEE. The CDR3 contains 14 residues. CDR3 region: CASGRGRLNEKLFF. For the CDR3, the DNA is TGTGCCAGCGGTCGAGGAAGACTTAATGAAAAACTGTTTTTT.

This rearrangement joins TRBV10-1 to TRBJ2-3; D is ambiguous. V was clipped by 7 bases and J by 5 bases, with 4 bases between them. Germline CDR1 is WNHNN and CDR2 is SYGVQD (reference sequence). CDR3 length: 10 amino acids. The CDR3 is CASKQDTQYF. CDR3 coding DNA: TGCGCCAGCAAGCAAGATACGCAGTATTTT.